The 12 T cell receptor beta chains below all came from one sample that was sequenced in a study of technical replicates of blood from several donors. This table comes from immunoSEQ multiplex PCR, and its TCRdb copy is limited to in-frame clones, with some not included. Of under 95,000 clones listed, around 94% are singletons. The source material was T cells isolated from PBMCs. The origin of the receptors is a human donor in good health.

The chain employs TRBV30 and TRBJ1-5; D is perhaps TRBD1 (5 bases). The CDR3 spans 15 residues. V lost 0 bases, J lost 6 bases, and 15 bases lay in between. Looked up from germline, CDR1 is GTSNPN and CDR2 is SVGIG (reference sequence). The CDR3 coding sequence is TGTGCCTGGAGTGTACTTTTGGGGCTAGGTCAGCCCCAGCATTTT. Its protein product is CAWSVLLGLGQPQHF.

The CDR3 loop reads CASRDSFYNSPLHF. CDR3 coding DNA: TGTGCCAGCCGGGACAGCTTTTATAATTCACCCCTCCACTTT. This rearrangement joins TRBV27 to TRBJ1-6; TRBD1 agrees at 7 bases. V trimming: 8 bases; J trimming: 4 bases; junction bases outside the gene matches: 5. The CDR3 length is 14 residues. Germline CDR1 and CDR2: MNHEY and SMNVEV (reference sequence).

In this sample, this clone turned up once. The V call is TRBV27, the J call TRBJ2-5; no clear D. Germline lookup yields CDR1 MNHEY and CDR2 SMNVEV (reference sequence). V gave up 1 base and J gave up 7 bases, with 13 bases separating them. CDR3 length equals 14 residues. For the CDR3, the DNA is TGTGCCAGCAGTTTATATGGCGACTTGGGGACCCAGTACTTC. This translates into CASSLYGDLGTQYF.

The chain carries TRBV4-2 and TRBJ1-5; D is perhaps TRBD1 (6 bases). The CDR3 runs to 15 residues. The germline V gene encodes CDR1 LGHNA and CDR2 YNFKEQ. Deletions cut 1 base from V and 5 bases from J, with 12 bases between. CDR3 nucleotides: TGTGCCAGCAGCCAAGGACAGCGGGGGCATCAGCCCCAGCATTTT. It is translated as CASSQGQRGHQPQHF.

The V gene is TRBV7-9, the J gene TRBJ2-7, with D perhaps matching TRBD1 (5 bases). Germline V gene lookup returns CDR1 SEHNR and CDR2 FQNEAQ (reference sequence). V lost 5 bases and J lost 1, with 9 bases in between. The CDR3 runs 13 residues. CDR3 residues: CASSLDSSYEQYF. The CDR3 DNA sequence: TGTGCCAGCAGCCTCGACAGTTCCTACGAGCAGTACTTC. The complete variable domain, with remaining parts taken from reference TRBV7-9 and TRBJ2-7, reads DTGVSQNPRHKITKRGQNVTFRCDPISEHNRLYWYRQTLGQGPEFLTYFQNEAQLEKSRLLSDRFSAERPKGSFSTLEIQRTEQGDSAMYLCASSLDSSYEQYFGPGTRLTVT.

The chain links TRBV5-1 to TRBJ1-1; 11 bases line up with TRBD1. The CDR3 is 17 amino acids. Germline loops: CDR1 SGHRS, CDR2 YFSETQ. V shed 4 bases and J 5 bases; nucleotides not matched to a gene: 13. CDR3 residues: CASSADRDRGGRTEAFF. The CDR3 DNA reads TGCGCCAGCAGCGCAGACCGGGACAGGGGGGGAAGGACTGAAGCTTTCTTT.

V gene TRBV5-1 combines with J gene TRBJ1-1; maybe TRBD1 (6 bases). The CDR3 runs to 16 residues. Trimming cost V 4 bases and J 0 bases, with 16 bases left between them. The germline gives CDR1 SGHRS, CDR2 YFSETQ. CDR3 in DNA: TGCGCCAGCAGCCTCCGTCGGCAGGGGATGAACACTGAAGCTTTCTTT. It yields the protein CASSLRRQGMNTEAFF.

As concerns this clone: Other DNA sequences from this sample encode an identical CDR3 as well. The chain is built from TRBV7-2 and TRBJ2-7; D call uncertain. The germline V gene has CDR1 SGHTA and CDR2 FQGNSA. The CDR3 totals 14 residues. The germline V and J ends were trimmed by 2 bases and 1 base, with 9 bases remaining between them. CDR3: CASSLSGGSYEQYF. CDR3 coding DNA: TGTGCCAGCAGCTTATCCGGCGGATCCTACGAGCAGTACTTC.

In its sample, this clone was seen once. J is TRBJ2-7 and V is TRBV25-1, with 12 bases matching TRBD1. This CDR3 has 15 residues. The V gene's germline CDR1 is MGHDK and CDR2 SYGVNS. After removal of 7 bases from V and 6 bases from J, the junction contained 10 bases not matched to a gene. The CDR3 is CASIDTGTGGAEQYF. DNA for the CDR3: TGTGCCAGCATAGATACCGGGACAGGGGGCGCCGAGCAGTACTTC.

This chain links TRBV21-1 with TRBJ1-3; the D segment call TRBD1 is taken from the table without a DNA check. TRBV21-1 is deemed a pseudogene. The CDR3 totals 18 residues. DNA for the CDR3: TGTGCCAGCAGCTCCCCCTGGACAGGGCCCTTATGTGGAAACACCATATATTTT. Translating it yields CASSSPWTGPLCGNTIYF.

The CDR3 nucleotides read TGTGCCAGCAGTTTAGAACCCGGAGATGAGCAGTTCTTC. It yields the protein CASSLEPGDEQFF. This chain links TRBV27 with TRBJ2-1; D is undetermined. The length of the CDR3 is 13 residues. Trimming removed 2 bases at V and 8 bases at J, with 10 bases between. Germline assignment: CDR1 MNHEY and CDR2 SMNVEV (reference sequence).

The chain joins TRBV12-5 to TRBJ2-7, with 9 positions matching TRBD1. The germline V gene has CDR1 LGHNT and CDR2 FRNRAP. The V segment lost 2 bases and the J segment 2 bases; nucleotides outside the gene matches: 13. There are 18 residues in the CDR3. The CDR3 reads CASGLTGTGFFLPYEQYF. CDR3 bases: TGTGCTAGTGGTTTGACCGGGACAGGGTTTTTTCTCCCCTACGAGCAGTACTTC.